These T cell receptor beta chains were read from a single sample in a study of T cell responses to AZD1222 COVID-19 vaccine. TCRdb's copy holds only in-frame clones and misses some; the assay was immunoSEQ multiplex PCR. The sample yields around 120,000 clones, around 90% seen once. The specimen was peripheral blood, collected on day 0 of AZD1222 vaccination. The receptors were sampled from an adult in good health. Each CDR3 is given without its conserved first and last residue.

V gene	J gene	CDR3 protein
TRBV6-5	TRBJ1-1	ASSYEGASEAF
TRBV2	TRBJ1-2	ASSQWLSGYT
TRBV27	TRBJ2-7	ASSLIFSKGATYEQY
TRBV11-3	TRBJ2-3	ASSLGGGRRSDTQY
TRBV15	TRBJ2-3	ATSRGQGPSTDTQY
TRBV20-1	TRBJ2-5	SASPGLLQETQY
TRBV2	TRBJ1-6	ASSGPPGGSSPLH
TRBV15	TRBJ1-5	ATSRSLGAVNQPQH
TRBV5-1	TRBJ2-1	ASSLEVRVNEQF
TRBV2	TRBJ2-7	ASSERTAEQY
TRBV7-2	TRBJ1-1	ASSFFRVMTEAF
TRBV19	TRBJ1-2	ASSITGYGYT
TRBV7-2	TRBJ1-2	ASSPGQGRGYT
TRBV28	TRBJ2-3	ASSLMWGTQY
TRBV28	TRBJ2-3	ASTSGVGNTQY
TRBV18	TRBJ1-6	ASSPIRDNSPLH
TRBV2	TRBJ2-7	ASLVTGYYEQY
TRBV7-9	TRBJ2-1	ASSLNLAWQF
TRBV5-1	TRBJ2-7	ASGNRDPYEQY
TRBV5-5	TRBJ2-7	ASSLGIGVPYEQY
TRBV5-1	TRBJ1-2	ASSLDPIYGYT
TRBV7-8	TRBJ2-3	ASSPPRRDTQY
TRBV27	TRBJ1-5	ASSPGLPAGTYGQPQH
TRBV7-2	TRBJ2-3	ASSFRATSGTDTQY
TRBV28	TRBJ2-7	ASSQDNYEQY
TRBV29-1	TRBJ2-7	SVAGDAAMEQY
TRBV19	TRBJ2-1	ASSPGLSAEYNEQF
TRBV4-2	TRBJ2-1	ASSQDLGTGIRNEQF
TRBV7-2	TRBJ1-3	ASSFRDSGGNTIY
TRBV18	TRBJ2-6	ASSPFRQPSGANVLT
TRBV6-1	TRBJ1-1	ASSEVLYTEAF
TRBV10-2	TRBJ1-2	ASSPGQGGYGYT
TRBV6-1	TRBJ2-7	ASSERQGFGAYEQY
TRBV15	TRBJ1-2	ATSRELGYGYT
TRBV27	TRBJ1-5	ASSLAPRQPQH
TRBV29-1	TRBJ2-3	SVRTSGSSTDTQY
TRBV15	TRBJ1-5	ATSRDLSAELNQPQH
TRBV18	TRBJ2-3	ASSPGALEGTQY
TRBV7-2	TRBJ2-7	ASSSGWTSGRVAYEQY
TRBV28	TRBJ1-4	ASSRATNEKLF
TRBV7-7	TRBJ2-7	ASSLASLLQGEQY
TRBV5-1	TRBJ1-1	ASSPGLNTEAF
TRBV7-3	TRBJ2-3	ASSPSGRTVTQY
TRBV19	TRBJ1-5	ASSIDGYQPQH
TRBV14	TRBJ2-7	ASSEQGPYEQY
TRBV2	TRBJ1-1	ASSDELNTEAF